These 3 T cell receptor beta chains share one sample of origin, sequenced in a study of technical replicates of blood from a few donors. Clones were read by immunoSEQ multiplex PCR, and TCRdb kept only the in-frame ones, dropping some. The profile covers 60,000 or so clones, with 87% appearing a single time and roughly 5% taken by the ten largest. The material sequenced was PBMCs. These TCRs come from a human donor in good health. Some clones in this sample may be carry-over from other donors' samples.

J is TRBJ2-7 and V is TRBV29-1, with 11 bases lining up with TRBD1. This CDR3 region has 13 residues. V was pared by 4 bases and J by 6 bases, with 5 bases of the junction left unmatched. Germline values: CDR1 SQVTM, CDR2 ANQGSEA. CDR3 DNA: TGCAGCGTTGGTGGGACAGGGGGAGCCGAGCAGTACTTC. Its translation: CSVGGTGGAEQYF.

CDR3 protein: CASRGIAGGPAGELFF. CDR3 DNA: TGTGCCAGCAGGGGGATAGCGGGGGGGCCGGCCGGGGAGCTGTTTTTT. The rearrangement uses TRBV11-2 and TRBJ2-2, with 11 bases matching TRBD2. The CDR3 covers 16 residues. J was trimmed by 6 bases and V by 6 bases; bases with no gene match: 9. Germline V lookup: CDR1 SGHAT, CDR2 FQNNGV.

The rearrangement links TRBV4-3 to TRBJ1-3; D might be TRBD1 (5 bases). V lost 0 bases, J lost 3 bases, and 12 bases lay in between. From germline, CDR1 is LGHNA and CDR2 YSLEER. The CDR3 extends over 16 amino acids. The chain's CDR3 is CASSQDSGGGGNTIYF. DNA for the CDR3: TGCGCCAGCAGCCAAGATTCGGGGGGTGGTGGAAACACCATATATTTT.